Shown below are 15 T cell receptor beta chains from a single sample sequenced in a study of follicular helper T cells after annual influenza vaccination. Assay: immunoSEQ multiplex PCR; the TCRdb copy retains only in-frame clones and omits some. Altogether approximately 13,000 clones are present, 78% being singletons, with the ten largest covering roughly 0.42%. As for time point: 2015-2016 season, pre-vaccination. The starting material was CXCR5- memory CD4+ T cells sorted from blood, obtained on the day of influenza vaccination. The receptors were sampled from an adult who received the influenza vaccine.

This clone was recorded a few times. This CDR3 is CASSPYRGNSNQPQHF. CDR3 nucleotides: TGTGCCAGCAGTCCCTACAGGGGTAATAGCAATCAGCCCCAGCATTTT. This chain links TRBV28 with TRBJ1-5; 7 bases map to TRBD1. V lost 5 bases to trimming and J lost 0 bases; unmatched junction nucleotides: 7. The CDR3 covers 16 residues. CDR1 MDHEN and CDR2 SYDVKM come from the germline V gene.

This CDR3 is CASSLASRDEAFF. CDR3 nucleotides: TGTGCCAGCAGCTTGGCCAGTAGAGATGAAGCTTTCTTT. The gene calls are TRBV5-4 and TRBJ1-1, with D unclear. Trimming stripped 0 bases from V and 7 bases from J, with 10 bases between. The CDR3 loop spans 13 amino acids. CDR1 SGHNT and CDR2 YYREEE come from the germline V gene (reference sequence).

V gene TRBV29-1 combines with J gene TRBJ1-3; D call uncertain. Germline CDR1 SQVTM, CDR2 ANQGSEA. This CDR3 is built from 14 residues. Trimming took off 1 base at V and 1 base at J, with 8 bases between the two ends. This chain's CDR3 is CSVEGRMSGNTIYF. DNA of the CDR3: TGCAGCGTTGAAGGACGGATGTCTGGAAACACCATATATTTT.

This clone was detected only a few times. The CDR3 coding sequence is TGTGCCAGCACGGGGACTAGCAATCAGCCCCAGCATTTT. It codes for CASTGTSNQPQHF. The rearrangement uses TRBV6-1 and TRBJ1-5, with D tentatively TRBD1 (5 bases). Germline assignment: CDR1 MNHNS and CDR2 SASEGT. Between the trimmed V and J ends, which lost 7 bases and 0 bases, there was a span of 7 bases. CDR3 length: 13 amino acids.

In this sample, this clone turned up once. The gene calls are TRBV19 and TRBJ2-7; D is unclear. V was trimmed by 5 bases and J by 3 bases, leaving 14 bases between them. Per the germline V gene, CDR1 is LNHDA and CDR2 is SQIVND (reference sequence). This CDR3 is 14 amino acids long. CDR3 in amino acids: CASSEVSTHYEQYF. In DNA form, the CDR3 reads TGTGCCAGTAGTGAGGTCTCTACACACTACGAGCAGTACTTC. The variable domain in full, with the rest retrieved from reference TRBV19 and TRBJ2-7, is DGGITQSPKYLFRKEGQNVTLSCEQNLNHDAMYWYRQDPGQGLRLIYYSQIVNDFQKGDIAEGYSVSREKKESFPLTVTSAQKNPTAFYLCASSEVSTHYEQYFGPGTRLTVT.

The genes are TRBV5-4 and TRBJ1-2; 8 bases match TRBD1. CDR1 is SGHNT, CDR2 YYREEE, per germline (reference sequence). The CDR3 sequence is 14 residues long. V was clipped by 3 bases and J by 3 bases; unmatched bases: 4. Here the CDR3 DNA reads TGTGCCAGCAGCTCAGAGACAGGGGACTATGGCTACACCTTC. Its translation: CASSSETGDYGYTF. Variable domain in full (rest from reference TRBV5-4 and TRBJ1-2): ETGVTQSPTHLIKTRGQQVTLRCSSQSGHNTVSWYQQALGQGPQFIFQYYREEENGRGNFPPRFSGLQFPNYSSELNVNALELDDSALYLCASSSETGDYGYTFGSGTRLTVV.

The chain combines TRBV7-9 with TRBJ2-5, with 7 nucleotides matching TRBD1. With V trimmed by 2 bases and J by 1 base, 4 bases remained unmatched. Germline lookup yields CDR1 SEHNR and CDR2 FQNEAQ (reference sequence). The CDR3 has 15 residues. CDR3 bases: TGTGCCAGCAGCTTATTCGGACAGGTCCAAGAGACCCAGTACTTC. Protein sequence: CASSLFGQVQETQYF.

This clone was picked up a small number of times. The rearrangement joins TRBV19 to TRBJ1-6; D may be TRBD1 (5 bases). There are 12 residues in the CDR3. Germline values: CDR1 LNHDA, CDR2 SQIVND (reference sequence). V lost 10 bases and J lost 7, with 11 bases in between. CDR3: CATRTLNSPLHF. The CDR3 coding sequence is TGTGCCACGCGGACATTAAATTCACCCCTCCACTTT. Drawing the rest from reference TRBV19 and TRBJ1-6, the complete variable domain is DGGITQSPKYLFRKEGQNVTLSCEQNLNHDAMYWYRQDPGQGLRLIYYSQIVNDFQKGDIAEGYSVSREKKESFPLTVTSAQKNPTAFYLCATRTLNSPLHFGNGTRLTVT.

This clone showed up just a few times. The chain recombines TRBV7-8 with TRBJ2-2; possible D gene TRBD2, 6 bases. The CDR3 contains 15 residues. Per the germline V gene, CDR1 is SGHVS and CDR2 is FQNEAQ. V gave up 4 bases and J gave up 2 bases, with 11 bases separating them. The CDR3 DNA reads as TGTGCCAGCAGCTCATCGCGGGGAAACACCGGGGAGCTGTTTTTT. Amino acids: CASSSSRGNTGELFF.

V usage is TRBV5-6 and J usage is TRBJ2-5, with D perhaps TRBD1 or TRBD2 (6 bases each). Trimming removed 3 bases from V and 4 bases from J, with 13 bases in between. The length of the CDR3 is 14 residues. Germline CDR1 SGHDT, CDR2 YYEEEE. CDR3 loop: CASSWDPGAETQYF. The CDR3 nucleotides read TGTGCCAGCAGCTGGGATCCGGGGGCAGAGACCCAGTACTTC.

This clone appeared once. The chain employs TRBV5-1 and TRBJ2-3; the D gene could be TRBD1 or TRBD2 (5 bases each). This CDR3 contains 14 residues. V lost 4 bases and J lost 2, with 11 bases in between. Germline V gives CDR1 SGHRS, CDR2 YFSETQ. The CDR3 bases are TGCGCCAGCAGCGGAAGGGACCCCACAGATACGCAGTATTTT. Amino acid sequence: CASSGRDPTDTQYF.

The chain couples TRBV6-1 to TRBJ2-1; TRBD1 agrees at 9 bases. The CDR3 consists of 16 residues. Germline V gene data show CDR1 as MNHNS and CDR2 as SASEGT. V shed 2 bases and J 7 bases; nucleotides not matched to a gene: 9. The CDR3 DNA sequence: TGTGCCAGCAGTGAACACCGGGACAGGGTCCGAAATGAGCAGTTCTTC. Translation: CASSEHRDRVRNEQFF.

This chain uses TRBV5-1 with TRBJ1-4, with D tentatively TRBD1 (5 bases). The CDR3 is 15 amino acids. V shed 4 bases and J shed 3 bases, with 13 bases lying between them. In germline, CDR1 is SGHRS, CDR2 YFSETQ. Written as DNA, the CDR3 is TGCGCCAGCAGCCCGCGGGAGGGGTCTAATGAAAAACTGTTTTTT. Amino acids: CASSPREGSNEKLFF.

The chain carries TRBV1 and TRBJ2-1; whether TRBD2, the table's D call, matches the DNA was not checked. TRBV1 is tagged as a pseudogene. The CDR3 has 16 amino acids. CDR3 residues: CTSSPRTSGGYNEQFF. CDR3 DNA sequence: TGCACCAGCAGCCCACGGACTAGCGGGGGCTACAATGAGCAGTTCTTC.

The chain recombines TRBV27 with TRBJ2-3, with TRBD1 as a possible D gene (5 bases). Trimming took 5 bases from V and 0 from J, leaving 15 bases between them. This CDR3 has 16 amino acids. Per the germline V gene, CDR1 is MNHEY and CDR2 is SMNVEV (reference sequence). CDR3 residues: CASSPVGATSTDTQYF. CDR3 nucleotides: TGTGCCAGCAGTCCCGTTGGGGCTACTAGCACAGATACGCAGTATTTT.